These 25 T cell receptor beta chains share one sample of origin, sequenced in a study of shared clonotypes between healthy human individuals. The data were produced by immunoSEQ multiplex PCR, yet TCRdb's version contains in-frame clones alone and is incomplete. The repertoire holds approximately 2.5 million clones, with about 92% as singletons. The material sequenced was naive CD4+ T cells sorted from blood. Described subset: CD45RA+ positively selected. The receptors shown here come from a man younger than 35 in good health.

The J gene is TRBJ2-3, the V gene TRBV2; unclear D gene. Per the germline V gene, CDR1 is SNHLY and CDR2 is FYNNEI. Trimming cost V 4 bases and J 6 bases, with 11 bases left between them. The CDR3 runs to 13 residues. The CDR3 DNA sequence: TGTGCCAGCAGTGTGGTAGCAGAGGATACGCAGTATTTT. Its protein product is CASSVVAEDTQYF.

The chain combines TRBV5-3 with TRBJ2-5; 9 nucleotides line up with TRBD1. TRBV5-3 is recorded as an ORF, its role being uncertain. Trimming cost V 4 bases and J 7 bases; bases outside gene matches: 17. The CDR3 consists of 17 residues. The DNA of the CDR3 is TGTGCCAGAAGCGCTTCGGGGACAGGGCCCCAGGGGGGGACCCAGTACTTC. This codes for CARSASGTGPQGGTQYF.

The V and J genes are TRBV5-1 and TRBJ2-1, with 9 bases matching TRBD1. J gave up 7 bases and V 0 bases, and 11 bases lay outside the gene matches. The CDR3 is made up of 17 amino acids. Germline assignment: CDR1 SGHRS and CDR2 YFSETQ. CDR3 sequence (DNA): TGCGCCAGCAGCTTGGTCCCGGGACAGGGACCGTCGAATGAGCAGTTCTTC. It yields the protein CASSLVPGQGPSNEQFF.

The chain uses TRBV11-2 and TRBJ2-3; TRBD2 matches 9 bases. Germline CDR1 SGHAT, CDR2 FQNNGV. This CDR3 spans 16 amino acids. With 5 bases clipped from V and 3 bases from J, the junction kept 9 bases outside the gene matches. CDR3 region: CASSPMAGGPTDTQYF. The CDR3 coding sequence is TGTGCCAGCAGCCCAATGGCGGGGGGGCCTACAGATACGCAGTATTTT.

The chain has TRBV6-5 and TRBJ1-5; no definite D call. This CDR3 is 14 amino acids long. V lost 6 bases, J lost 3 bases, and 12 bases lay in between. CDR1 is MNHEY, CDR2 SVGAGI, per germline. DNA for the CDR3: TGTGCCAGCAGGGAGGCGGCCATCAATCAGCCCCAGCATTTT. Protein sequence: CASREAAINQPQHF.

This sequence joins TRBV30 and TRBJ1-2; the match to TRBD1 covers 10 bases. After removal of 5 bases from V and 5 bases from J, the junction contained 8 bases not matched to a gene. The length of the CDR3 is 14 residues. The germline V gene encodes CDR1 GTSNPN and CDR2 SVGIG (reference sequence). Here the CDR3 reads CAWVRQGAHYGYTF. DNA of the CDR3: TGTGCCTGGGTTAGACAGGGGGCGCATTATGGCTACACCTTC. The variable domain in full, with the rest retrieved from reference TRBV30 and TRBJ1-2, is SQTIHQWPATLVQPVGSPLSLECTVEGTSNPNLYWYRQAAGRGLQLLFYSVGIGQISSEVPQNLSASRPQDRQFILSSKKLLLSDSGFYLCAWVRQGAHYGYTFGSGTRLTVV.

The chain combines TRBV10-3 with TRBJ2-3; 11 bases match TRBD2. V lost 2 bases and J lost 4; bases outside the gene matches: 8. The CDR3 has 17 amino acids. Looked up from germline, CDR1 is ENHRY and CDR2 is SYGVKD. CDR3 sequence: CAISEIAGGIGSDTQYF. As DNA, the CDR3 is TGTGCCATCAGTGAGATAGCGGGAGGGATTGGCTCAGATACGCAGTATTTT.

The genes are TRBV4-1 and TRBJ2-2; no definite D call. V lost 1 base and J lost 4, with 13 bases in between. This CDR3 is 16 amino acids long. CDR1 is MGHRA and CDR2 is YSYEKL in the germline V gene. CDR3 protein: CASSQAPTLVTGELFF. DNA for the CDR3: TGCGCCAGCAGCCAAGCGCCCACTCTAGTCACCGGGGAGCTGTTTTTT.

This rearrangement joins TRBV4-1 to TRBJ2-7, with no clear D. CDR3 size: 13 residues. V lost 2 bases and J 4 bases, leaving 9 bases between the germline ends. The germline gives CDR1 MGHRA, CDR2 YSYEKL. The CDR3 bases are TGCGCCAGCAGCCAACCAGGCGAGTACGAGCAGTACTTC. Translating it yields CASSQPGEYEQYF.

The V and J genes are TRBV28 and TRBJ2-1; tentative D call: TRBD2 (6 bases). Germline V gives CDR1 MDHEN, CDR2 SYDVKM. V lost 2 bases to trimming and J lost 3 bases, with 8 bases between them. The length of the CDR3 is 14 residues. CDR3 region: CASSLGGDYNEQFF. The CDR3 nucleotides read TGTGCCAGCAGTTTAGGAGGGGACTACAATGAGCAGTTCTTC. Full variable domain (missing parts from reference TRBV28 and TRBJ2-1): DVKVTQSSRYLVKRTGEKVFLECVQDMDHENMFWYRQDPGLGLRLIYFSYDVKMKEKGDIPEGYSVSREKKERFSLILESASTNQTSMYLCASSLGGDYNEQFFGPGTRLTVL.

CDR3 DNA sequence: TGTGCCAGCAGCTGGAATCCGGGGAAAACCTACGAGCAGTACTTC. Its translation: CASSWNPGKTYEQYF. The chain is built from TRBV7-2 and TRBJ2-7; possible D gene TRBD2, 5 bases. The germline V and J ends were trimmed by 4 bases and 2 bases, with 15 bases remaining between them. The CDR3 spans 15 residues. Germline V lookup: CDR1 SGHTA, CDR2 FQGNSA.

The J gene is TRBJ1-3, the V gene TRBV7-8; D might be TRBD1 (5 bases). The V and J ends lost 1 base and 0 bases respectively, with 7 bases between them. This CDR3 has 15 residues. The germline V gene has CDR1 SGHVS and CDR2 FQNEAQ. The CDR3 here is CASSLEGYSGNTIYF. CDR3 nucleotides: TGTGCCAGCAGCTTAGAGGGGTACTCTGGAAACACCATATATTTT.

The gene calls are TRBV6-5 and TRBJ1-2; 7 nucleotides align to TRBD1. V trimming: 2 bases; J trimming: 9 bases; junction bases outside the gene matches: 3. The CDR3 runs to 12 residues. CDR1 is MNHEY, CDR2 SVGAGI, per germline. CDR3 in DNA: TGTGCCAGCAGTTACAGGACAGGAAGCTACACCTTC. This gives the protein CASSYRTGSYTF.

The chain joins TRBV18 to TRBJ2-3, with D uncertain. The CDR3 has 16 amino acids. Germline V gives CDR1 KGHSH, CDR2 LQKENI. Trimming pared 3 bases from V and 2 bases from J, leaving 15 bases between. In DNA form, the CDR3 reads TGTGCCAGCTCACCCACGGAGCTAGTGGTCACAGATACGCAGTATTTT. Translating gives CASSPTELVVTDTQYF.

This clone was observed a handful of times. Other DNA variants within this sample encode the same CDR3. The chain carries TRBV9 and TRBJ1-5, with D unresolved. The V and J ends lost 2 bases and 2 bases respectively, with 5 bases between them. The germline V gene encodes CDR1 SGDLS and CDR2 YYNGEE. The CDR3 has 13 amino acids. The CDR3, as DNA: TGTGCCAGCAGCGTCTCGGGCAATCAGCCCCAGCATTTT. This gives the protein CASSVSGNQPQHF.

CDR3 DNA sequence: TGTGCCAGCAGCCCTACTAGCGGGGGTTCCTACAATGAGCAGTTCTTC. This codes for CASSPTSGGSYNEQFF. The rearrangement uses TRBV7-9 and TRBJ2-1, with 11 bases identical to TRBD2. Germline-derived CDR1 and CDR2 are SEHNR and FQNEAQ (reference sequence). J lost 1 base, V lost 5 bases, and 4 bases had no gene match. The CDR3 runs to 16 residues.

The chain carries TRBV5-6 and TRBJ2-2, with D perhaps matching TRBD2 (6 bases). In germline, CDR1 is SGHDT, CDR2 YYEEEE. The CDR3 extends over 13 amino acids. Trimming removed 4 bases from V and 4 bases from J, with 8 bases in between. The CDR3 reads CASSRDSTGELFF. In DNA, the CDR3 is TGTGCCAGCAGCCGGGACTCCACCGGGGAGCTGTTTTTT.

The chain carries TRBV28 and TRBJ1-4; TRBD1 agrees at 8 bases. The V gene's germline CDR1 is MDHEN and CDR2 SYDVKM. This CDR3 contains 15 residues. Trimming at V came to 1 base and at J to 8 bases, leaving 6 bases not matched to a gene. CDR3 sequence reads: CASSLSGGAGEKLFF. In DNA form, the CDR3 reads TGTGCCAGCAGTTTATCAGGGGGCGCAGGGGAAAAACTGTTTTTT.

This sequence joins TRBV10-2 and TRBJ2-1; 11 nucleotides match TRBD2. Trimming at V came to 6 bases and at J to 0 bases, leaving 7 bases not matched to a gene. This CDR3 spans 17 amino acids. Germline CDR1 WSHSY, CDR2 SAAADI. The CDR3 is CASSVHSGGDSYNEQFF. The CDR3 coding sequence is TGCGCCAGCAGCGTTCATAGCGGGGGGGACTCCTACAATGAGCAGTTCTTC.

This chain uses TRBV6-5 with TRBJ2-2; TRBD2 might be the D (6 bases). The V end lost 5 bases, the J end lost 3 bases, and 13 bases lay between the germline ends. The germline V gene encodes CDR1 MNHEY and CDR2 SVGAGI. The CDR3 consists of 15 residues. The CDR3 region is CASSGWRAHTGELFF. As DNA, the CDR3 is TGTGCCAGCAGTGGTTGGAGGGCGCACACCGGGGAGCTGTTTTTT.

The V gene is TRBV10-3, the J gene TRBJ1-4, with D hard to call. Trimming stripped 4 bases from V and 5 bases from J, with 5 bases between. CDR1 and CDR2 (germline): ENHRY, SYGVKD. The CDR3 is 12 residues long. The CDR3 loop reads CAISGGNEKLFF. CDR3 DNA: TGTGCCATCAGTGGAGGGAATGAAAAACTGTTTTTT.

This rearrangement joins TRBV29-1 to TRBJ1-1; D is possibly TRBD1 (5 bases). Germline V gene sequence: CDR1 SQVTM, CDR2 ANQGSEA. V dropped 2 bases and J dropped 10 bases, with 8 bases sitting between them. This CDR3 is 10 amino acids long. This CDR3 reads CSVEFQGAFF. As DNA, the CDR3 is TGCAGCGTTGAATTTCAGGGAGCTTTCTTT.

The chain links TRBV5-1 to TRBJ1-2; TRBD1 aligns across 8 bases. V dropped 0 bases and J dropped 8; count of bases not matched to a gene: 6. Germline CDR1 SGHRS, CDR2 YFSETQ. This CDR3 spans 14 amino acids. CDR3: CASSLEDRGHGYTF. CDR3 DNA sequence: TGCGCCAGCAGCTTGGAAGACAGGGGACACGGCTACACCTTC.

The chain has TRBV14 and TRBJ1-2, with unresolved D. Germline loops: CDR1 SGHDN, CDR2 FVKESK. The ends were cut back, 0 bases at V and 8 bases at J, with 10 bases in the middle. This CDR3 is 13 amino acids long. CDR3 sequence: CASSQDHRSGYTF. In nucleotides, the CDR3 is TGTGCCAGCAGCCAAGATCACAGATCAGGCTACACCTTC.

The chain employs TRBV7-2 and TRBJ2-7; the match to TRBD2 covers 8 bases. Germline V gene data show CDR1 as SGHTA and CDR2 as FQGNSA. This CDR3 has 15 amino acids. V gave up 6 bases and J gave up 3 bases; unmatched junction bases: 10. CDR3 DNA sequence: TGTGCCAGCAGAATAGCGGGAATGGGGAGCTACGAGCAGTACTTC. This codes for CASRIAGMGSYEQYF.